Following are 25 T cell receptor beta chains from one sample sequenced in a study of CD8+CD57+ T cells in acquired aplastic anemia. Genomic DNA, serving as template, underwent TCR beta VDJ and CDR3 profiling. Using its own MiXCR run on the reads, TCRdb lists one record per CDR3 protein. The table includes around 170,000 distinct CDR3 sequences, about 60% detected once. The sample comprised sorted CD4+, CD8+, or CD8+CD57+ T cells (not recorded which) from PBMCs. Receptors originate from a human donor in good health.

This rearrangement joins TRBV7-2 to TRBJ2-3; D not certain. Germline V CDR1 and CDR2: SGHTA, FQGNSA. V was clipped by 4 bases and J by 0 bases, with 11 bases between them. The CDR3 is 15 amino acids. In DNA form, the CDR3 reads TGTGCCAGCAGCTCCCCCCCAAAGAGCACAGATACGCAGTATTTT. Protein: CASSSPPKSTDTQYF.

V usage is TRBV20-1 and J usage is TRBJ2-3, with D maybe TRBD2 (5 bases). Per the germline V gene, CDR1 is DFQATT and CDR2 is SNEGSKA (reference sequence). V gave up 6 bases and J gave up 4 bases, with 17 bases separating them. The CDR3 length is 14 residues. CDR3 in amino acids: CSATAGLWADTQYF. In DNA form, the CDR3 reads TGCAGTGCCACCGCTGGACTTTGGGCAGATACGCAGTATTTT.

The CDR3 DNA is TGCGCCAGCAGGAAAAGGAGAGAGGAGACCCAGTACTTC. Its protein is CASRKRREETQYF. The chain links TRBV4-3 to TRBJ2-5; D is ambiguous. Germline assignment: CDR1 LGHNA and CDR2 YSLEER. The germline V and J ends were trimmed by 6 bases and 5 bases, with 13 bases remaining between them. The CDR3 length is 13 residues.

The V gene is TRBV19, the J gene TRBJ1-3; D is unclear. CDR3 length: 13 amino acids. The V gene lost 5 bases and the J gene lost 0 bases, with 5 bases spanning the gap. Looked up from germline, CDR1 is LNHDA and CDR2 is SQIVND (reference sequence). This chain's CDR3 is CASSLPSGNTIYF. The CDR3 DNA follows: TGTGCCAGTAGTTTACCCTCTGGAAACACCATATATTTT.

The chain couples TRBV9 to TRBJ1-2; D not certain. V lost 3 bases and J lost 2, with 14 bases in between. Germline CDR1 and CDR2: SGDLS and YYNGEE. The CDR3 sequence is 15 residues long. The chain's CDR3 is CASSALRDTNYGYTF. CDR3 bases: TGTGCCAGCAGCGCCCTCCGGGATACCAACTATGGCTACACCTTC. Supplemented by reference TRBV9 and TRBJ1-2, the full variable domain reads DSGVTQTPKHLITATGQRVTLRCSPRSGDLSVYWYQQSLDQGLQFLIQYYNGEERAKGNILERFSAQQFPDLHSELNLSSLELGDSALYFCASSALRDTNYGYTFGSGTRLTVV.

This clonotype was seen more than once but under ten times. CDR3 amino acids: CASSQAGTSYGYTF. CDR3 nucleotide sequence: TGTGCCAGCAGCCAAGCCGGGACGAGCTATGGCTACACCTTC. The chain recombines TRBV4-2 with TRBJ1-2; tentatively, D is TRBD1 (5 bases). The CDR3 consists of 14 residues. Between the trimmed V and J ends, which lost 1 base and 4 bases, there was a span of 10 bases. The germline gives CDR1 LGHNA, CDR2 YNFKEQ.

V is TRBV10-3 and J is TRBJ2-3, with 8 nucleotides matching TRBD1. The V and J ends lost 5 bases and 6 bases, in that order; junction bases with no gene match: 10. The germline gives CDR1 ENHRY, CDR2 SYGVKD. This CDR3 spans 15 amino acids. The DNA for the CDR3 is TGTGCCATCAGTCTCTCTCAGGGGGCGTCCGATACGCAGTATTTT. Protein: CAISLSQGASDTQYF.

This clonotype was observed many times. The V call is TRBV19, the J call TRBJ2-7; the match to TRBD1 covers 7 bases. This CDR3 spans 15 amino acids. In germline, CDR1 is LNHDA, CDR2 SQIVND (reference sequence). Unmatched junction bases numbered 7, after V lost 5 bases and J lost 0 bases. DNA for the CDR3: TGTGCCAGTAGTCGGGACAGATCAAGCTCCTACGAGCAGTACTTC. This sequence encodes CASSRDRSSSYEQYF.

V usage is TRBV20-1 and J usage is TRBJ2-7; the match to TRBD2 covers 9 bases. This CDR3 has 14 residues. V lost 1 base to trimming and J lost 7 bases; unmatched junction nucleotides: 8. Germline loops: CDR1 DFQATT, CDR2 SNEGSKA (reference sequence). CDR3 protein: CSARGLAGGSEQYF. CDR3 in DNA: TGCAGTGCTAGAGGGTTGGCGGGGGGGTCTGAGCAGTACTTC.

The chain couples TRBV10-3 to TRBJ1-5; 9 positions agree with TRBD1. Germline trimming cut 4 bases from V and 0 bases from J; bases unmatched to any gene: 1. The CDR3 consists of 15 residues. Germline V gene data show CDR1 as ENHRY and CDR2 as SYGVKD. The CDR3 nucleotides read TGTGCCATCAGTGGACAGGGGGGTAGCAATCAGCCCCAGCATTTT. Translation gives CAISGQGGSNQPQHF.

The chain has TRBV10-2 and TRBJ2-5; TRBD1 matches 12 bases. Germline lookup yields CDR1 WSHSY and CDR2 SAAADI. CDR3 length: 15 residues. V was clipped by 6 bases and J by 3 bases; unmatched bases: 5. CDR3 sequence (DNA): TGCGCCAGCAGCGGGACAGGGGGCGCGAAAGAGACCCAGTACTTC. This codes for CASSGTGGAKETQYF.

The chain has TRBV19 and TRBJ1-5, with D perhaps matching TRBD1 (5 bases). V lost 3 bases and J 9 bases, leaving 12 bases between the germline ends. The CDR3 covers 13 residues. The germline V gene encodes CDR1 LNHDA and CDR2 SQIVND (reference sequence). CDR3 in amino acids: CASSMGGDGPQHF. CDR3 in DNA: TGTGCCAGTAGTATGGGGGGAGATGGGCCCCAGCATTTT.

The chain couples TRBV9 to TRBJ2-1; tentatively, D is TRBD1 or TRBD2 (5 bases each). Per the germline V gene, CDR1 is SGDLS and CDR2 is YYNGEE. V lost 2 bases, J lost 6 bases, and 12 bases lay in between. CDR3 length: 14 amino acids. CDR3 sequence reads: CASSVGVGVNEQFF. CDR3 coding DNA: TGTGCCAGCAGCGTGGGGGTGGGGGTCAATGAGCAGTTCTTC.

The CDR3 is CASSGPGMTYEQYF. In DNA form, the CDR3 reads TGTGCCAGCAGCGGACCCGGGATGACCTACGAGCAGTACTTC. The chain uses TRBV7-9 and TRBJ2-7; tentative D call: TRBD2 (5 bases). The germline V gene has CDR1 SEHNR and CDR2 FQNEAQ (reference sequence). CDR3 length: 14 residues. With 5 bases removed from V and 2 bases from J, the gap between germline ends came to 13 bases.

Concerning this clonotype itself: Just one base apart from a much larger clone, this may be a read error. The CDR3 coding sequence is TGTGCCAGCGGCTCCGGTGTGTATGAGCAGTTCTTC. Amino acids: CASGSGVYEQFF. The chain recombines TRBV5-6 with TRBJ2-1; D remains unclear. CDR1 is SGHDT and CDR2 is YYEEEE in the germline V gene. V gave up 7 bases and J gave up 8 bases, with 13 bases separating them. The CDR3 contains 12 residues. Complete variable domain (other parts from reference TRBV5-6 and TRBJ2-1): DAGVTQSPTHLIKTRGQQVTLRCSPKSGHDTVSWYQQALGQGPQFIFQYYEEEERQRGNFPDRFSGHQFPNYSSELNVNALLLGDSALYLCASGSGVYEQFFGPGTRLTVL.

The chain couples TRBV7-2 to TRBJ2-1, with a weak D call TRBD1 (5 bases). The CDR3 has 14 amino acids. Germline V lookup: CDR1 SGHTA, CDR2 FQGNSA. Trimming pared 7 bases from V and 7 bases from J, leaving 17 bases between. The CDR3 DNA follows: TGTGCCAGCACCCTTGAAGGGGCTGAGAATGAGCAGTTCTTC. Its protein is CASTLEGAENEQFF.

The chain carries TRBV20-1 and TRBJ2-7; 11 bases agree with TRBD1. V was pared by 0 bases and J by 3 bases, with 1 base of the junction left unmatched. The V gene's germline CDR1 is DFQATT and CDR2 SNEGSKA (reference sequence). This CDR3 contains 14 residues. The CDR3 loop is CSAREDRGLYEQYF. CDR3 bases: TGCAGTGCTAGAGAGGACAGGGGGCTCTACGAGCAGTACTTC.

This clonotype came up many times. Here the CDR3 DNA reads TGTGCCAGCAGTTACGCCGGTGGCTCCTACGAGCAGTACTTC. Amino acid sequence: CASSYAGGSYEQYF. The rearrangement joins TRBV6-5 to TRBJ2-7; D unresolved. Germline V gene sequence: CDR1 MNHEY, CDR2 SVGAGI. The CDR3 covers 14 residues. Deletions cut 2 bases from V and 0 bases from J, with 8 bases between.

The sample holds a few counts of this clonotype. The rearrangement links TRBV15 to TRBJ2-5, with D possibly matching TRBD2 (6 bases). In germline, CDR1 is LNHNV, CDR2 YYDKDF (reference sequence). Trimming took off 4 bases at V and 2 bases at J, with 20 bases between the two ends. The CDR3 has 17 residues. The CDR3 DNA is TGTGCCACCAGCACTAGAGGAGGGACCAAGACTCAAGAGACCCAGTACTTC. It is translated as CATSTRGGTKTQETQYF.

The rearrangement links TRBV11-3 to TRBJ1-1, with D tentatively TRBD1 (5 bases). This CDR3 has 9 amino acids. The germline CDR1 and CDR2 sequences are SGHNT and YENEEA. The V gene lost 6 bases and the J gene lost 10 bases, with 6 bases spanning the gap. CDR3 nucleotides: TGTGCCAGCAGGGGGGGAGCTTTCTTT. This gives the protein CASRGGAFF.

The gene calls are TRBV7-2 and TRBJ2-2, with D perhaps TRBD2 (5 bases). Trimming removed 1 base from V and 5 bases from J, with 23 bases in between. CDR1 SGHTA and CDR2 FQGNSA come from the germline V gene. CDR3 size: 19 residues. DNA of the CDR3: TGTGCCAGCAGCTTAGATCCGACGGACTCGCTAGGGCTAACCGGGGAGCTGTTTTTT. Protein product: CASSLDPTDSLGLTGELFF.

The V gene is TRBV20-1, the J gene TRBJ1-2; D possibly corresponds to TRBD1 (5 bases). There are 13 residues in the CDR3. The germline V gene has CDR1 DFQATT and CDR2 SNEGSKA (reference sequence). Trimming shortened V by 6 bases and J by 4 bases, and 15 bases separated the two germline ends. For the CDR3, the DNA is TGCAGTGCAGACGTGGCGACAGCCTATGGCTACACCTTC. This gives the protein CSADVATAYGYTF.

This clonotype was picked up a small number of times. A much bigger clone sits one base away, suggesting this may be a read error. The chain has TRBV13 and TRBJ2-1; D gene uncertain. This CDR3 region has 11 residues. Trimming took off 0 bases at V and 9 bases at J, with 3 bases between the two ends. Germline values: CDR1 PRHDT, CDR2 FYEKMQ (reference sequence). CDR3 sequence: CASSLGLEQFF. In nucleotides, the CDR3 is TGTGCCAGCAGCTTAGGTCTTGAGCAGTTCTTC.

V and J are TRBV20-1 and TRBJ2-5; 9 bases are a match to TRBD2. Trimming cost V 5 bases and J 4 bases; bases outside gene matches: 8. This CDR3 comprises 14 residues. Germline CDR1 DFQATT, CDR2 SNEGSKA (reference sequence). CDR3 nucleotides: TGCAGTGCTGCGATAGCGGGGGTCGGAGAGACCCAGTACTTC. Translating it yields CSAAIAGVGETQYF.

In DNA, the CDR3 is TGTGCCAGCAGCTTCGGCCGCACAGATACGCAGTATTTT. It is translated as CASSFGRTDTQYF. This chain uses TRBV11-1 with TRBJ2-3; no reliable D call. V was clipped by 3 bases and J by 1 base, with 5 bases between them. Germline V gene data show CDR1 as SGHAT and CDR2 as FQDESV (reference sequence). This CDR3 contains 13 residues.